This T cell receptor beta chain emerged from a study of a mutant IDH1 vaccine in newly diagnosed glioma. Study overall: The treated population exhibited a male proportion of approximately 62%, a female proportion of around 40%, and a mean age of approximately 42 years. Former treatment meant radiotherapy, temozolomide, or both; the majority had gotten both. Study-wide results and caveats: Changes to the top peripheral T cell clonotypes appeared unrelated to pseudoprogression.

Indicated time point: baseline, week 1 (first vaccination visit). This sample's treatment: pre-vaccination baseline after standard-of-care therapy. There were new WHO grade 3 or 4 astrocytomas in the donors, and these were IDH1-mutant and ATRX-lost. Germline assignment: CDR1 SGHTA and CDR2 FQGNSA. CDR3 length: 17 amino acids. J lost 4 bases, V lost 2 bases, and 8 bases had no gene match. The assay was immunoSEQ multiplex PCR, and TCRdb's table has in-frame clones only and misses some. This table has over 15,000 clones, 95% appearing once. Remarks on this clone: Its cognate antigen is unknown.

The sequencing used peripheral blood mononuclear cells (PBMCs), collected from a glioma patient treated with radiotherapy, temozolomide or both. The TCR originated in a woman aged 18-30 years with glioma. Some clones in this sample may be carry-over from other donors' samples. The rearrangement joins TRBV7-2 to TRBJ2-1; 10 bases agree with TRBD2. Here the CDR3 reads CASSLKKTSGMYNEQFF. As DNA, the CDR3 is TGTGCCAGCAGCTTAAAAAAAACTAGCGGGATGTACAATGAGCAGTTCTTC.